These 30 T cell receptor beta chains were all obtained from the same sample, sequenced in a study of blood T cell repertoires in COVID-19. TCRdb keeps only in-frame clones here, not all; method: immunoSEQ multiplex PCR. The sample carries roughly 350,000 clones, approximately 87% recorded once. What was sequenced was peripheral blood. These receptors all stem from a woman between 50 and 59 years old with active or convalescent COVID-19.

This chain uses TRBV7-3 with TRBJ2-1; D is undetermined. This CDR3 is 13 amino acids long. V was shortened by 2 bases and J by 5 bases, with 7 bases between the two germline ends. Germline loops: CDR1 SGHTA, CDR2 FQGTGA. The chain's CDR3 is CASSLSIDNEQFF. CDR3 nucleotides: TGTGCCAGCAGCTTATCTATTGACAATGAGCAGTTCTTC.

The chain joins TRBV9 to TRBJ1-2, with D unresolved. There are 13 residues in the CDR3. The germline V and J ends were trimmed by 4 bases and 7 bases, with 14 bases remaining between them. CDR1 is SGDLS, CDR2 YYNGEE, per germline. The CDR3 here is CASSTRDGSGYTF. CDR3 DNA sequence: TGTGCCAGCAGCACTCGAGACGGGAGTGGCTACACCTTC.

This chain connects TRBV15 to TRBJ1-6; D not certain. Germline values: CDR1 LNHNV, CDR2 YYDKDF (reference sequence). Trimming cost V 0 bases and J 7 bases, with 10 bases left between them. The CDR3 runs to 15 residues. Written as DNA, the CDR3 is TGTGCCACCAGCAGAGATCAGGCAGGAAATTCACCCCTCCACTTT. The encoded protein is CATSRDQAGNSPLHF.

The V call is TRBV24-1, the J call TRBJ1-2; 9 bases agree with TRBD1. V lost 3 bases and J lost 5; bases outside the gene matches: 6. The CDR3 has 15 residues. Germline V lookup: CDR1 KGHDR, CDR2 SFDVKD. The CDR3 bases are TGTGCCACCAGTGATGCCGGGACAGGGATTTATGGCTACACCTTC. Its protein is CATSDAGTGIYGYTF.

The rearrangement joins TRBV19 to TRBJ2-1; 10 bases are shared with TRBD1. The V segment lost 6 bases and the J segment 1 base; nucleotides outside the gene matches: 9. The CDR3 totals 17 residues. The germline V gene has CDR1 LNHDA and CDR2 SQIVND (reference sequence). The CDR3 DNA sequence: TGTGCCAGTAGGCCAACGGACAGGGGGGTATCCTACAATGAGCAGTTCTTC. Its translation: CASRPTDRGVSYNEQFF.

The rearrangement uses TRBV5-1 and TRBJ2-5; 8 nucleotides align to TRBD1. The germline gives CDR1 SGHRS, CDR2 YFSETQ. CDR3 length: 16 amino acids. J gave up 4 bases and V 6 bases, and 14 bases lay outside the gene matches. This CDR3 reads CASTPAQGAGRETQYF. The CDR3 bases are TGCGCCAGCACCCCGGCTCAGGGGGCCGGTAGAGAGACCCAGTACTTC.

The chain uses TRBV4-3 and TRBJ2-1; 10 nucleotides match TRBD2. Looked up from germline, CDR1 is LGHNA and CDR2 is YSLEER. The CDR3 sequence is 16 residues long. V lost 2 bases, J lost 4 bases, and 5 bases stayed unmatched. The CDR3 nucleotides are TGCGCCAGCAGCCAACTAGCGGGAGTAGCTTACAATGAGCAGTTCTTC. Its protein is CASSQLAGVAYNEQFF.

The chain links TRBV25-1 to TRBJ2-3; D gene ambiguous. Germline CDR1 and CDR2: MGHDK and SYGVNS. The CDR3 extends over 14 amino acids. The germline V and J ends were trimmed by 4 bases and 7 bases, with 15 bases remaining between them. The CDR3 DNA sequence: TGTGCCAGCAGTGGGCGGATACCCTTTAATACGCAGTATTTT. Its translation: CASSGRIPFNTQYF. The full variable domain, completed using reference TRBV25-1 and TRBJ2-3, is EADIYQTPRYLVIGTGKKITLECSQTMGHDKMYWYQQDPGMELHLIHYSYGVNSTEKGDLSSESTVSRIRTEHFPLTLESARPSHTSQYLCASSGRIPFNTQYFGPGTRLTVL.

The chain uses TRBV29-1 and TRBJ2-5, with 9 bases that match TRBD2. Losses at the gene ends were 2 bases for V and 4 bases for J; bases not matched to a gene: 11. The V gene's germline CDR1 is SQVTM and CDR2 ANQGSEA. The CDR3 is 16 residues long. CDR3 loop: CSVELGSGSWGETQYF. The DNA of the CDR3 is TGCAGCGTTGAACTGGGTAGCGGGAGTTGGGGAGAGACCCAGTACTTC.

The chain joins TRBV11-2 to TRBJ2-1; the D gene is possibly TRBD2 (6 bases). This CDR3 is 15 amino acids long. Germline CDR1 SGHAT, CDR2 FQNNGV. The ends were cut back, 5 bases at V and 3 bases at J, with 14 bases in the middle. The CDR3 loop reads CASSPGLAYYNEQFF. The DNA for the CDR3 is TGTGCCAGCAGCCCCGGCCTAGCGTACTACAATGAGCAGTTCTTC.

This sequence joins TRBV6-5 and TRBJ1-2; 7 bases line up with TRBD1. V gave up 6 bases and J gave up 3 bases; unmatched junction bases: 4. Germline lookup yields CDR1 MNHEY and CDR2 SVGAGI. The CDR3 length is 13 residues. CDR3 nucleotides: TGTGCCAGCAGATACCAGGGGGACTATGGCTACACCTTC. It is translated as CASRYQGDYGYTF.

The chain recombines TRBV11-1 with TRBJ2-7; D is unclear. Germline assignment: CDR1 SGHAT and CDR2 FQDESV (reference sequence). Trimming took 2 bases from V and 1 from J, leaving 9 bases between them. The CDR3 contains 14 residues. CDR3 DNA: TGTGCCAGCAGCTTAATGTACGGGTCCTACGAGCAGTACTTC. Amino acid sequence: CASSLMYGSYEQYF.

V and J are TRBV3-1 (or the pseudogene TRBV3-2) and TRBJ1-1, with a tentative D call TRBD1 (5 bases). This CDR3 comprises 16 residues. Germline V gives CDR1 LGHDT, CDR2 YNNKEL (reference sequence). Trimming stripped 1 base from V and 3 bases from J, with 15 bases between. CDR3: CASSQVTGGSHTEAFF. The CDR3 DNA is TGTGCCAGCAGCCAAGTAACAGGCGGTTCGCACACTGAAGCTTTCTTT.

V is TRBV16 and J is TRBJ1-5; D is unclear. Trimming took off 0 bases at V and 4 bases at J, with 7 bases between the two ends. This CDR3 has 14 residues. Germline CDR1 KGHSY, CDR2 FQNENV. The CDR3 nucleotides read TGTGCCAGCAGCCAATCCCGAGGGAATCAGCCCCAGCATTTT. It codes for CASSQSRGNQPQHF.

The V and J genes are TRBV11-1 and TRBJ1-1, with D perhaps matching TRBD1 (5 bases). Per germline, CDR1 SGHAT and CDR2 FQDESV (reference sequence). V lost 1 base, J lost 1 base, and 7 bases lay in between. The CDR3 is 14 residues long. CDR3: CASSLGQKNTEAFF. The CDR3 DNA reads as TGTGCCAGCAGCTTAGGACAGAAGAACACTGAAGCTTTCTTT.

This clone was picked up one time. The chain recombines TRBV18 with TRBJ2-1; 8 positions agree with TRBD2. The CDR3 has 15 amino acids. V dropped 0 bases and J dropped 7; count of bases not matched to a gene: 5. The germline V gene has CDR1 KGHSH and CDR2 LQKENI. CDR3 DNA sequence: TGTGCCAGCTCACCACCTAGCGGGATTGGAAATGAGCAGTTCTTC. This translates into CASSPPSGIGNEQFF.

The V gene is TRBV12-5, the J gene TRBJ2-7, with D possibly being TRBD1 (5 bases). CDR1 is LGHNT and CDR2 is FRNRAP in the germline V gene. Trimming removed 0 bases from V and 3 bases from J, with 15 bases in between. The length of the CDR3 is 16 residues. The CDR3 here is CASGLVQGSGIYEQYF. The DNA for the CDR3 is TGTGCTAGTGGTTTGGTCCAAGGATCAGGGATCTACGAGCAGTACTTC.

The rearrangement joins TRBV9 to TRBJ1-6, with 7 bases fitting TRBD1. The V gene's germline CDR1 is SGDLS and CDR2 YYNGEE. J was trimmed by 10 bases and V by 0 bases; bases with no gene match: 7. The CDR3 runs 15 residues. This CDR3 is CASSVGETGRSPLHF. The CDR3, as DNA: TGTGCCAGCAGCGTAGGGGAGACAGGGAGGTCACCCCTCCACTTT.

The chain joins TRBV19 to TRBJ1-2; 7 positions match TRBD1. V was clipped by 6 bases and J by 7 bases; unmatched bases: 2. The germline gives CDR1 LNHDA, CDR2 SQIVND (reference sequence). This CDR3 comprises 11 residues. CDR3 sequence reads: CASSQGVGYTF. For the CDR3, the DNA is TGTGCCAGTAGCCAGGGGGTTGGCTACACCTTC.

The chain couples TRBV4-1 to TRBJ2-7, with D hard to call. This CDR3 region has 15 residues. Trimming cost V 0 bases and J 4 bases, with 13 bases left between them. Germline CDR1 and CDR2: MGHRA and YSYEKL. CDR3 bases: TGCGCCAGCAGCCAAGATATGCTTGGAGCGTACGAGCAGTACTTC. This translates into CASSQDMLGAYEQYF.

The V gene is TRBV7-2, the J gene TRBJ2-5; 12 bases align to TRBD2. Germline values: CDR1 SGHTA, CDR2 FQGNSA. V shed 4 bases and J 5 bases; nucleotides not matched to a gene: 8. The CDR3 covers 16 residues. CDR3 coding DNA: TGTGCCAGCAGCTCCGGACTAGCGGGGTTTGGGGAGACCCAGTACTTC. Its protein is CASSSGLAGFGETQYF.

The CDR3, as DNA: TGTGCCTGGAGGGGGGGACACACTGAAGCTTTCTTT. The encoded protein is CAWRGGHTEAFF. The chain links TRBV30 to TRBJ1-1; maybe TRBD1 (5 bases). The germline V gene has CDR1 GTSNPN and CDR2 SVGIG (reference sequence). This CDR3 has 12 amino acids. The V gene lost 3 bases and the J gene lost 3 bases, with 8 bases spanning the gap.

The V call is TRBV29-1, the J call TRBJ1-2; D is possibly TRBD1 (6 bases). The germline V gene has CDR1 SQVTM and CDR2 ANQGSEA. Trimming took off 1 base at V and 3 bases at J, with 12 bases between the two ends. This CDR3 is 14 amino acids long. The CDR3 DNA follows: TGCAGCGTTGAAGGTGTCTCAGGGGACTATGGCTACACCTTC. It encodes CSVEGVSGDYGYTF.

J is TRBJ2-3 and V is TRBV27; D gene unclear. The germline gives CDR1 MNHEY, CDR2 SMNVEV (reference sequence). The CDR3 has 16 amino acids. Deletions cut 1 base from V and 4 bases from J, with 15 bases between. CDR3 sequence reads: CASSLLWSSRSDTQYF. The CDR3 region has the DNA TGTGCCAGCAGTTTATTGTGGAGCTCGAGGTCAGATACGCAGTATTTT.

The DNA for the CDR3 is TGTGCCAGCAGCACCGGACAGGGGATGGACACCATATATTTT. Encoded protein: CASSTGQGMDTIYF. The chain joins TRBV7-8 to TRBJ1-3; 9 nucleotides match TRBD1. J gave up 8 bases and V 5 bases, and 7 bases lay outside the gene matches. The CDR3 totals 14 residues. The germline gives CDR1 SGHVS, CDR2 FQNEAQ.

The rearrangement joins TRBV15 to TRBJ1-1; D is unresolved. This CDR3 has 12 amino acids. CDR1 and CDR2 (germline): LNHNV, YYDKDF (reference sequence). Trimming cost V 6 bases and J 2 bases, with 7 bases left between them. As DNA, the CDR3 is TGTGCCACCAGGCAGGCCAACACTGAAGCTTTCTTT. Protein: CATRQANTEAFF.

V usage is TRBV5-1 and J usage is TRBJ2-3; 16 nucleotides agree with TRBD2. The trim removed 4 bases at V and 0 bases at J, leaving 8 bases unmatched. CDR3 size: 19 residues. The germline CDR1 and CDR2 sequences are SGHRS and YFSETQ. The CDR3 is CASSITGTSGRASTDTQYF. The DNA for the CDR3 is TGCGCCAGCAGCATAACCGGGACTAGCGGGAGGGCTAGCACAGATACGCAGTATTTT. The variable domain in full, with the rest retrieved from reference TRBV5-1 and TRBJ2-3, is KAGVTQTPRYLIKTRGQQVTLSCSPISGHRSVSWYQQTPGQGLQFLFEYFSETQRNKGNFPGRFSGRQFSNSRSEMNVSTLELGDSALYLCASSITGTSGRASTDTQYFGPGTRLTVL.

This chain joins TRBV28 and TRBJ1-4; 7 positions match TRBD1. Germline loops: CDR1 MDHEN, CDR2 SYDVKM. V trimming: 2 bases; J trimming: 0 bases; junction bases outside the gene matches: 6. The CDR3 loop spans 17 amino acids. CDR3 nucleotides: TGTGCCAGCAGTTTAGGCAGGGGGTTTGCAACTAATGAAAAACTGTTTTTT. Protein: CASSLGRGFATNEKLFF.

The V call is TRBV19, the J call TRBJ1-5; 7 bases fit TRBD1. Germline V CDR1 and CDR2: LNHDA, SQIVND (reference sequence). V was clipped by 4 bases and J by 4 bases; unmatched bases: 7. The CDR3 runs 15 residues. CDR3 coding DNA: TGTGCCAGTAGTAAGGCTCCGGGACAGAATCAGCCCCAGCATTTT. Translated: CASSKAPGQNQPQHF.

V is TRBV5-6 and J is TRBJ1-2; 7 bases align to TRBD1. CDR1 SGHDT and CDR2 YYEEEE come from the germline V gene. The CDR3 covers 14 residues. V trimming: 4 bases; J trimming: 2 bases; junction bases outside the gene matches: 5. The CDR3 spells CASSPGQRNYGYTF. CDR3 DNA sequence: TGTGCCAGCAGCCCGGGACAGAGAAACTATGGCTACACCTTC.